Each of the 12 T cell receptor beta chains below was sequenced from the same sample in a study of blood T cell repertoires in COVID-19. Assay used: immunoSEQ multiplex PCR; TCRdb lists only in-frame clones, some missing. This sample has approximately 46,000 clones, with approximately 85% found just once. The sample taken for sequencing was peripheral blood. The receptors shown here come from a human donor in a cohort sampled during active COVID-19.

CDR3 DNA sequence: TGTGCCAGCAGTGAGAGCGGCAGGGGGCCCAATCAGCCCCAGCATTTT. It translates to CASSESGRGPNQPQHF. The chain links TRBV6-1 to TRBJ1-5; 8 bases agree with TRBD1. The CDR3 has 16 residues. CDR1 MNHNS and CDR2 SASEGT come from the germline V gene. Trimming at V came to 3 bases and at J to 3 bases, leaving 7 bases not matched to a gene.

There are a few counts of this clone. The chain is built from TRBV6-5 and TRBJ2-2; TRBD1 matches 8 bases. CDR3 length: 14 residues. J lost 3 bases, V lost 9 bases, and 6 bases had no gene match. In germline, CDR1 is MNHEY, CDR2 SVGAGI. CDR3 loop: CASKGQADTGELFF. Here the CDR3 DNA reads TGTGCCAGTAAGGGACAGGCGGACACCGGGGAGCTGTTTTTT.

The CDR3 DNA sequence: TGCGCCAGCAGTGAGTGGCAGGCCGGGGAGCTGTTTTTT. This sequence encodes CASSEWQAGELFF. The chain uses TRBV10-2 and TRBJ2-2; unclear D gene. Deletions cut 1 base from V and 6 bases from J, with 6 bases between. Germline assignment: CDR1 WSHSY and CDR2 SAAADI. The CDR3 runs to 13 residues.

The J gene is TRBJ2-2, the V gene TRBV14; D perhaps matches TRBD1 (6 bases). The CDR3 loop spans 14 amino acids. V was shortened by 4 bases and J by 1 base, with 7 bases between the two germline ends. Germline V gene data show CDR1 as SGHDN and CDR2 as FVKESK. The DNA of the CDR3 is TGTGCCAGCAGCCCGGACAGGAACACCGGGGAGCTGTTTTTT. It is translated as CASSPDRNTGELFF.

The V call is TRBV4-3, the J call TRBJ1-3; D is unclear. The CDR3 covers 16 residues. Germline CDR1 LGHNA, CDR2 YSLEER. V was trimmed by 0 bases and J by 0 bases, leaving 9 bases between them. The CDR3 spells CASSQDFTVSGNTIYF. The CDR3 DNA reads TGCGCCAGCAGCCAAGATTTCACAGTCTCTGGAAACACCATATATTTT.

V usage is TRBV15 and J usage is TRBJ1-5; TRBD1 matches at 7 bases. Germline-derived CDR1 and CDR2 are LNHNV and YYDKDF (reference sequence). The CDR3 is 15 residues long. V gave up 5 bases and J gave up 7 bases; unmatched junction bases: 11. DNA of the CDR3: TGTGCCACCAGCGCAACAGGGGATCTCGGCCAGCCCCAGCATTTT. Translated: CATSATGDLGQPQHF. Combining the CDR3 with reference TRBV15 and TRBJ1-5 gives the whole variable domain DAMVIQNPRYQVTQFGKPVTLSCSQTLNHNVMYWYQQKSSQAPKLLFHYYDKDFNNEADTPDNFQSRRPNTSFCFLDIRSPGLGDTAMYLCATSATGDLGQPQHFGDGTRLSIL.

The chain recombines TRBV5-4 with TRBJ1-2, with 9 bases identical to TRBD1. With 4 bases clipped from V and 4 bases from J, the junction kept 8 bases outside the gene matches. CDR1 is SGHNT and CDR2 is YYREEE in the germline V gene (reference sequence). This CDR3 comprises 15 residues. The CDR3 DNA sequence: TGTGCCAGCAGCCCGGACAGGGGTTTTCTCTATGGCTACACCTTC. The encoded protein is CASSPDRGFLYGYTF.

The V call is TRBV28, the J call TRBJ2-7, with a possible D match to TRBD1 (5 bases). V was shortened by 5 bases and J by 8 bases, with 16 bases between the two germline ends. This CDR3 has 13 residues. The germline V gene encodes CDR1 MDHEN and CDR2 SYDVKM. CDR3 nucleotide sequence: TGTGCCAGCAGTCTAGGACACCGTTACCAGCAGTACTTC. Protein product: CASSLGHRYQQYF.

This clone was picked up one time. Written as DNA, the CDR3 is TGTGCCAGCAGTGAGCCCAACAGGGCTGCGGATGGCTACACCTTC. Protein product: CASSEPNRAADGYTF. The genes are TRBV25-1 and TRBJ1-2; D might be TRBD1 (6 bases). The CDR3 runs to 15 residues. Per germline, CDR1 MGHDK and CDR2 SYGVNS. V was trimmed by 3 bases and J by 6 bases, leaving 17 bases between them.

The gene calls are TRBV5-1 and TRBJ1-2, with 9 bases lining up with TRBD1. This CDR3 is built from 17 residues. Per the germline V gene, CDR1 is SGHRS and CDR2 is YFSETQ. V was pared by 0 bases and J by 3 bases, with 9 bases of the junction left unmatched. The CDR3 loop is CASSLAAGQGLYYGYTF. The CDR3 DNA follows: TGCGCCAGCAGCTTGGCGGCAGGACAGGGGCTTTACTATGGCTACACCTTC.

This chain uses TRBV9 with TRBJ2-3; TRBD2 matches 10 bases. J gave up 8 bases and V 0 bases, and 15 bases lay outside the gene matches. This CDR3 is 18 amino acids long. Germline CDR1 is SGDLS and CDR2 is YYNGEE. CDR3 sequence reads: CASSVATVERGGTGTQYF. DNA for the CDR3: TGTGCCAGCAGCGTAGCTACAGTGGAGCGGGGGGGGACGGGTACGCAGTATTTT.

The chain is built from TRBV28 and TRBJ2-2, with TRBD1 matching 8 bases. With V trimmed by 5 bases and J by 6 bases, 11 bases remained unmatched. Germline V gene data show CDR1 as MDHEN and CDR2 as SYDVKM. The CDR3 totals 16 residues. The DNA of the CDR3 is TGTGCCAGCAGTCCCCTGGGCAGGGGGCCGGCCGGGGAGCTGTTTTTT. Amino acid sequence: CASSPLGRGPAGELFF. The full variable domain, its missing parts supplied by reference TRBV28 and TRBJ2-2, is DVKVTQSSRYLVKRTGEKVFLECVQDMDHENMFWYRQDPGLGLRLIYFSYDVKMKEKGDIPEGYSVSREKKERFSLILESASTNQTSMYLCASSPLGRGPAGELFFGEGSRLTVL.